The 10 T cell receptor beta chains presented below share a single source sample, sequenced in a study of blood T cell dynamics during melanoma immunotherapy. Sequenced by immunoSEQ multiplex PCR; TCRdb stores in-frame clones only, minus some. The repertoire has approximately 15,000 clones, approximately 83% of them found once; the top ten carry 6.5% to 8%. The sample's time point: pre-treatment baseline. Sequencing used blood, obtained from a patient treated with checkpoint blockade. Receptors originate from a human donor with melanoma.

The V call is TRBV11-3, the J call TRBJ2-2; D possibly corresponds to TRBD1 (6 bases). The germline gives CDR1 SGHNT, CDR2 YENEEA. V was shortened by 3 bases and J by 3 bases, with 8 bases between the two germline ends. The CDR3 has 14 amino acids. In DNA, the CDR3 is TGTGCCAGCAGCTTCGGACAGTACACCGGGGAGCTGTTTTTT. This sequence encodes CASSFGQYTGELFF.

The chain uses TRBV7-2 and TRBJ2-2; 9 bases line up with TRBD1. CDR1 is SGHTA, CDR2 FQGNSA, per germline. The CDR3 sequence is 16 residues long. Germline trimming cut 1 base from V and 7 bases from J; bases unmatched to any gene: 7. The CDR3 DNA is TGTGCCAGCAGCTTAGTTGGGACAGGGCTTGGCGGGGAGCTGTTTTTT. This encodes CASSLVGTGLGGELFF.

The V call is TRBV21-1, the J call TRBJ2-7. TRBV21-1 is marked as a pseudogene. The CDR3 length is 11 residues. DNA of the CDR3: TGTGCCAGCAGCGAATCCTACGAGCAGTACTTC. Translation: CASSESYEQYF.

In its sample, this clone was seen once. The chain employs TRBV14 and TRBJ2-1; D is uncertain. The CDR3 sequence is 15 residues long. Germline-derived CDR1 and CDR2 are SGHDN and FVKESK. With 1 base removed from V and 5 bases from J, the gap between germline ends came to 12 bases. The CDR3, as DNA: TGTGCCAGCAGCCAAGTTTCAGGTAGACACAATGAGCAGTTCTTC. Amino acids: CASSQVSGRHNEQFF.

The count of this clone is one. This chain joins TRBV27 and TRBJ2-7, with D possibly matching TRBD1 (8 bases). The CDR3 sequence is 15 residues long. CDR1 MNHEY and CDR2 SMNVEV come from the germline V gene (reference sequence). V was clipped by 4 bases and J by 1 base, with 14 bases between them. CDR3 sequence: CASSYTGGVSYEQYF. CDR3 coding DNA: TGTGCCAGCAGTTATACAGGGGGGGTATCCTACGAGCAGTACTTC.

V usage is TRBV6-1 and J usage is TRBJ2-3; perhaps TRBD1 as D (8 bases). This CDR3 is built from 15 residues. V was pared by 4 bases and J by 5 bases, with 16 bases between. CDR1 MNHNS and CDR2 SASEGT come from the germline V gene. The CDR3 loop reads CASSGDRGGGDTQYF. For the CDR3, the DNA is TGTGCCAGCAGTGGCGACAGGGGAGGGGGAGATACGCAGTATTTT.

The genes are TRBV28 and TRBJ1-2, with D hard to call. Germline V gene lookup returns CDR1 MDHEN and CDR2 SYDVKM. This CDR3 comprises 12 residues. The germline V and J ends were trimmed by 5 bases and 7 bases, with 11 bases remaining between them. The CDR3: CASSLRYGGYTF. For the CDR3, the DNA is TGTGCCAGCAGTCTGAGATATGGTGGCTACACCTTC.

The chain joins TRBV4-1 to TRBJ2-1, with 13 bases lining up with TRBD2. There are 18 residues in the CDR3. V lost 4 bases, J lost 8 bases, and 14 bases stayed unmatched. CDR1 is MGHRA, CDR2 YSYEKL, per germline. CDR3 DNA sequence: TGCGCCAGCAGCCTTTGGGAGATGCGGACTAGCGGGAGTCATGAGCAGTTCTTC. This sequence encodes CASSLWEMRTSGSHEQFF.

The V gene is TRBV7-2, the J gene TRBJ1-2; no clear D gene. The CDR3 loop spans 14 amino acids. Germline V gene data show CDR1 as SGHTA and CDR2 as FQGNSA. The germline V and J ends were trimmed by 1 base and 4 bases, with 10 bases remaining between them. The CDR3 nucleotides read TGTGCCAGCAGCTTAGAGGCCGGACCCTATGGCTACACCTTC. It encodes CASSLEAGPYGYTF.

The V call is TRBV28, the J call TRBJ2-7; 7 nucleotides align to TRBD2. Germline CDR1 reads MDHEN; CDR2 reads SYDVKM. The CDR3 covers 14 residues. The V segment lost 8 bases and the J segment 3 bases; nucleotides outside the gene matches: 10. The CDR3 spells CASAGRAGVYEQYF. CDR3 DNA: TGTGCCAGCGCCGGCAGGGCGGGGGTCTACGAGCAGTACTTC. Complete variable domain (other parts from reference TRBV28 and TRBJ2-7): DVKVTQSSRYLVKRTGEKVFLECVQDMDHENMFWYRQDPGLGLRLIYFSYDVKMKEKGDIPEGYSVSREKKERFSLILESASTNQTSMYLCASAGRAGVYEQYFGPGTRLTVT.